These 23 T cell receptor beta chains were all obtained from the same sample, sequenced in a study of blood T cell repertoires in COVID-19. The method was immunoSEQ multiplex PCR; TCRdb's version includes in-frame clones alone and lacks a portion of them. Seen here are more than 85,000 clones, about four fifths observed once, and the top ten hold 16%. The sequenced sample was peripheral blood. The receptors originated from a woman in her fifties or sixties with acute or convalescent COVID-19.

The CDR3, as DNA: TGTGCCAGCAGGCCAACAGGGCCCTCTGGAAACACCATATATTTT. Its translation is CASRPTGPSGNTIYF. The chain employs TRBV28 and TRBJ1-3, with D tentatively TRBD1 (6 bases). Deletions cut 6 bases from V and 0 bases from J, with 12 bases between. Germline V gene data show CDR1 as MDHEN and CDR2 as SYDVKM. CDR3 size: 15 residues.

The chain is built from TRBV21-1 and TRBJ1-2; TRBD1, as called in the table, went unchecked against the DNA. TRBV21-1 is a pseudogene locus. The CDR3 extends over 11 amino acids. The CDR3 reads CAGQGKWGYTF. The CDR3 DNA sequence: TGTGCCGGACAGGGGAAATGGGGCTACACCTTC.

Only a few counts were recorded for this clone. The chain employs TRBV5-1 and TRBJ1-1; TRBD1 might be the D (5 bases). The CDR3 is made up of 14 amino acids. Looked up from germline, CDR1 is SGHRS and CDR2 is YFSETQ. V was clipped by 4 bases and J by 4 bases, with 14 bases between them. This CDR3 reads CASSPQATSTEAFF. In nucleotides, the CDR3 is TGCGCCAGCAGCCCACAGGCGACGAGCACTGAAGCTTTCTTT. Drawing the rest from reference TRBV5-1 and TRBJ1-1, the complete variable domain is KAGVTQTPRYLIKTRGQQVTLSCSPISGHRSVSWYQQTPGQGLQFLFEYFSETQRNKGNFPGRFSGRQFSNSRSEMNVSTLELGDSALYLCASSPQATSTEAFFGQGTRLTVV.

CDR3 loop: CASSVRGQEKLFF. In nucleotides, the CDR3 is TGTGCCAGCAGTGTGAGGGGGCAAGAAAAACTGTTTTTT. The J gene is TRBJ1-4, the V gene TRBV2; 7 nucleotides line up with TRBD1. This CDR3 has 13 amino acids. The V gene end was trimmed by 4 bases and the J gene end by 8 bases; junction bases not matched to a gene: 4. CDR1 and CDR2 (germline): SNHLY, FYNNEI. The full variable domain, with the rest looked up from reference TRBV2 and TRBJ1-4, is EPEVTQTPSHQVTQMGQEVILRCVPISNHLYFYWYRQILGQKVEFLVSFYNNEISEKSEIFDDQFSVERPDGSNFTLKIRSTKLEDSAMYFCASSVRGQEKLFFGSGTQLSVL.

The CDR3 here is CAWSELSLNTEAFF. CDR3 sequence (DNA): TGTGCCTGGAGTGAGTTAAGCTTGAACACTGAAGCTTTCTTT. V is TRBV30 and J is TRBJ1-1; D not resolved. V was trimmed by 1 base and J by 0 bases, leaving 9 bases between them. CDR3 size: 14 residues. Germline CDR1 and CDR2: GTSNPN and SVGIG (reference sequence).

The CDR3 sequence: CASSQVGANKNIQYF. The DNA of the CDR3 is TGTGCCAGCAGCCAAGTAGGGGCCAACAAAAACATTCAGTACTTC. This rearrangement joins TRBV3-1 (or the pseudogene TRBV3-2) to TRBJ2-4; tentative D call: TRBD1 (5 bases). Germline loops: CDR1 LGHDT, CDR2 YNNKEL (reference sequence). This CDR3 has 15 residues. V gave up 1 base and J gave up 3 bases, with 10 bases separating them.

The count of this clone is one. The chain combines TRBV9 with TRBJ1-1; perhaps TRBD1 as D (5 bases). This CDR3 region has 13 residues. Germline lookup yields CDR1 SGDLS and CDR2 YYNGEE. Trimming pared 2 bases from V and 0 bases from J, leaving 5 bases between. Here the CDR3 DNA reads TGTGCCAGCAGCGTGACAGTGAACACTGAAGCTTTCTTT. Protein: CASSVTVNTEAFF.

The chain employs TRBV3-1 (or the pseudogene TRBV3-2) and TRBJ1-1, with D hard to call. CDR1 LGHDT and CDR2 YNNKEL come from the germline V gene (reference sequence). CDR3 length: 13 amino acids. V lost 1 base and J lost 2, with 5 bases in between. CDR3 residues: CASSQVSNTEAFF. The CDR3 region has the DNA TGTGCCAGCAGCCAAGTTTCTAACACTGAAGCTTTCTTT.

The chain is built from TRBV9 and TRBJ1-2; the D gene is possibly TRBD1 (5 bases). Germline V gene data show CDR1 as SGDLS and CDR2 as YYNGEE. The CDR3 covers 13 residues. V lost 3 bases to trimming and J lost 7 bases, with 13 bases between them. The chain's CDR3 is CASSEGGQSGYTF. DNA for the CDR3: TGTGCCAGCAGCGAGGGAGGACAATCTGGCTACACCTTC.

The chain links TRBV5-1 to TRBJ2-1; 7 nucleotides match TRBD1. V gave up 5 bases and J gave up 11 bases; unmatched junction bases: 7. The CDR3 consists of 12 residues. CDR1 is SGHRS and CDR2 is YFSETQ in the germline V gene. CDR3 in amino acids: CASSLGTAQQFF. CDR3 DNA: TGCGCCAGCAGTCTCGGGACAGCACAGCAGTTCTTC.

The chain's CDR3 is CASSLGGGDRAQHF. CDR3 DNA sequence: TGTGCCAGCAGCTTAGGGGGGGGTGACAGAGCCCAGCATTTT. The chain has TRBV7-2 and TRBJ1-5; D possibly corresponds to TRBD1 (5 bases). There are 14 residues in the CDR3. Trimming took off 1 base at V and 11 bases at J, with 15 bases between the two ends. Germline V CDR1 and CDR2: SGHTA, FQGNSA. The entire variable domain, with the rest obtained from reference TRBV7-2 and TRBJ1-5, is as follows: GAGVSQSPSNKVTEKGKDVELRCDPISGHTALYWYRQSLGQGLEFLIYFQGNSAPDKSGLPSDRFSAERTGGSVSTLTIQRTQQEDSAVYLCASSLGGGDRAQHFGDGTRLSIL.

This chain links TRBV2 with TRBJ2-6; TRBD2 matches at 7 bases. The CDR3 runs 17 residues. The germline gives CDR1 SNHLY, CDR2 FYNNEI. Trimming at V came to 6 bases and at J to 0 bases, leaving 8 bases not matched to a gene. CDR3 protein: CASRYSSGLSGANVLTF. The CDR3 coding sequence is TGTGCCAGCAGGTACTCTAGCGGACTCTCTGGGGCCAACGTCCTGACTTTC.

This sequence joins TRBV18 and TRBJ1-5; D perhaps matches TRBD1 (5 bases). The V and J ends lost 0 bases and 9 bases respectively, with 15 bases between them. Per germline, CDR1 KGHSH and CDR2 LQKENI. This CDR3 is built from 15 residues. CDR3 bases: TGTGCCAGCTCACCACCGGGGGGTAGTTATCGGCCCCAGCATTTT. It yields the protein CASSPPGGSYRPQHF. Full variable domain (remainder filled in from reference TRBV18 and TRBJ1-5): NAGVMQNPRHLVRRRGQEARLRCSPMKGHSHVYWYRQLPEEGLKFMVYLQKENIIDESGMPKERFSAEFPKEGPSILRIQQVVRGDSAAYFCASSPPGGSYRPQHFGDGTRLSIL.

Only one count was recorded for this clone. This chain uses TRBV5-1 with TRBJ2-3; a possible D gene is TRBD1 (5 bases). Germline CDR1 reads SGHRS; CDR2 reads YFSETQ. The germline V and J ends were trimmed by 1 base and 3 bases, with 15 bases remaining between them. The CDR3 covers 16 residues. The CDR3 DNA reads as TGCGCCAGCAGCTTGACAGGAGTAGTTAGGACAGATACGCAGTATTTT. Encoded protein: CASSLTGVVRTDTQYF.

The genes are TRBV30 and TRBJ1-6, with 8 bases identical to TRBD1. Germline loops: CDR1 GTSNPN, CDR2 SVGIG (reference sequence). Trimming at V came to 6 bases and at J to 9 bases, leaving 7 bases not matched to a gene. There are 13 residues in the CDR3. CDR3: CACDQGAGSPLHF. CDR3 nucleotide sequence: TGTGCCTGCGACCAGGGGGCCGGTTCACCCCTCCACTTT.

The chain uses TRBV6-6 and TRBJ2-7, with 7 bases matching TRBD1. The CDR3 length is 14 residues. Germline V CDR1 and CDR2: MNHNY, SVGAGI (reference sequence). V lost 2 bases, J lost 5 bases, and 6 bases stayed unmatched. For the CDR3, the DNA is TGTGCCAGCAGTTACCATTGGGACAGCCACGAGCAGTACTTC. Translation gives CASSYHWDSHEQYF.

DNA for the CDR3: TGCGCCAGCAGCCAAAAACAGGGTTTTCAGCCCCAGCATTTT. Its translation: CASSQKQGFQPQHF. V and J are TRBV4-3 and TRBJ1-5; D possibly corresponds to TRBD1 (6 bases). Trimming stripped 2 bases from V and 6 bases from J, with 11 bases between. From germline, CDR1 is LGHNA and CDR2 YSLEER. CDR3 length: 14 residues.

This rearrangement joins TRBV28 to TRBJ1-2, with D maybe TRBD1 (6 bases). CDR1 MDHEN and CDR2 SYDVKM come from the germline V gene. The V and J ends lost 6 bases and 5 bases respectively, with 7 bases between them. The CDR3 contains 11 residues. The CDR3 is CASRQGYGYTF. CDR3 in DNA: TGTGCCAGCAGACAGGGATATGGCTACACCTTC.

J is TRBJ1-2 and V is TRBV29-1, with D perhaps TRBD1 (5 bases). The CDR3 runs 13 residues. Germline-derived CDR1 and CDR2 are SQVTM and ANQGSEA. V gave up 6 bases and J gave up 2 bases, with 13 bases separating them. CDR3 residues: CSVDQGGNYGYTF. The CDR3 DNA reads TGCAGCGTCGACCAGGGAGGAAACTATGGCTACACCTTC. The variable domain in full, completed from reference TRBV29-1 and TRBJ1-2, reads SAVISQKPSRDICQRGTSLTIQCQVDSQVTMMFWYRQQPGQSLTLIATANQGSEATYESGFVIDKFPISRPNLTFSTLTVSNMSPEDSSIYLCSVDQGGNYGYTFGSGTRLTVV.

This chain connects TRBV6-2 or TRBV6-3 to TRBJ2-3; TRBD1 is a possible D gene (6 bases). Germline CDR1 MNHEY, CDR2 SVGEGT. There are 13 residues in the CDR3. V was pared by 5 bases and J by 6 bases, with 12 bases between. This CDR3 reads CASSVQGRDTQYF. CDR3 bases: TGTGCCAGCAGTGTACAGGGCCGGGATACGCAGTATTTT.

The V call is TRBV15, the J call TRBJ1-6; D is ambiguous. The CDR3 is 13 amino acids. V was trimmed by 5 bases and J by 8 bases, leaving 10 bases between them. CDR1 is LNHNV, CDR2 YYDKDF, per germline (reference sequence). For the CDR3, the DNA is TGTGCCACCAGCCCTCGTAATCATTCACCCCTCCACTTT. Protein: CATSPRNHSPLHF.

This chain's CDR3 is CASSLAGQGTKNIQYF. DNA for the CDR3: TGTGCCAGCAGCTTAGCGGGACAGGGAACCAAAAACATTCAGTACTTC. The chain joins TRBV7-2 to TRBJ2-4; 9 positions match TRBD1. Germline trimming cut 0 bases from V and 2 bases from J; bases unmatched to any gene: 2. The CDR3 loop spans 16 amino acids. Germline values: CDR1 SGHTA, CDR2 FQGNSA.

The chain joins TRBV7-2 to TRBJ2-2; D call uncertain. The germline V gene encodes CDR1 SGHTA and CDR2 FQGNSA. This CDR3 comprises 13 residues. V was shortened by 5 bases and J by 5 bases, with 9 bases between the two germline ends. The chain's CDR3 is CASSTMRTGELFF. The CDR3, as DNA: TGTGCCAGCAGCACCATGAGGACCGGGGAGCTGTTTTTT. The variable domain in full, completed from reference TRBV7-2 and TRBJ2-2, reads GAGVSQSPSNKVTEKGKDVELRCDPISGHTALYWYRQSLGQGLEFLIYFQGNSAPDKSGLPSDRFSAERTGGSVSTLTIQRTQQEDSAVYLCASSTMRTGELFFGEGSRLTVL.